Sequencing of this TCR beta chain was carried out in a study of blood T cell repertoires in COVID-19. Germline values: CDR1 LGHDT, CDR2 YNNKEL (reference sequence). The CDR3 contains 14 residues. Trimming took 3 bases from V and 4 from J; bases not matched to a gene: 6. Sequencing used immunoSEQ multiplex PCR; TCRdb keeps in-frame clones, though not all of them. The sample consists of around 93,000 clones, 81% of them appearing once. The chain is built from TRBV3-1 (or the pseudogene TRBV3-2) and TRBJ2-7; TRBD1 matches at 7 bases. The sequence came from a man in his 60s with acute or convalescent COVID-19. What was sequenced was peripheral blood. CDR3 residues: CASSQQGVLYEQYF. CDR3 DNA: TGTGCCAGCAGCCAGCAGGGGGTTCTATACGAGCAGTACTTC.